One and the same sample provided the 21 T cell receptor beta chains below, sequenced in a study of T cell changes during pregnancy in multiple sclerosis. Only in-frame clones appear in the TCRdb table, and some are missing; sequencing was by immunoSEQ multiplex PCR. Counted here are about 30,000 clones, about 88% occurring once; the ten biggest clones make up approximately 0.43%. The sample consisted of CD4+ T cells from peripheral blood mononuclear cells, taken in the second trimester of pregnancy. Every receptor here comes from a female donor in good health, enrolled as a control in a pregnancy study.

V and J are TRBV30 and TRBJ1-5; TRBD1 matches 7 bases. Losses at the gene ends were 3 bases for V and 6 bases for J; bases not matched to a gene: 5. Germline V gene data show CDR1 as GTSNPN and CDR2 as SVGIG (reference sequence). The CDR3 sequence is 13 residues long. CDR3 region: CAWSPDRVQPQHF. CDR3 bases: TGTGCCTGGAGCCCTGACAGGGTTCAGCCCCAGCATTTT. Full variable domain (missing parts from reference TRBV30 and TRBJ1-5): SQTIHQWPATLVQPVGSPLSLECTVEGTSNPNLYWYRQAAGRGLQLLFYSVGIGQISSEVPQNLSASRPQDRQFILSSKKLLLSDSGFYLCAWSPDRVQPQHFGDGTRLSIL.

This chain joins TRBV9 and TRBJ1-3; possible D gene TRBD1, 5 bases. Germline V gives CDR1 SGDLS, CDR2 YYNGEE. The length of the CDR3 is 14 residues. Trimming shortened V by 3 bases and J by 0 bases, and 7 bases separated the two germline ends. The CDR3 sequence is CASSGTSSGNTIYF. The CDR3 DNA sequence: TGTGCCAGCAGCGGGACAAGCTCTGGAAACACCATATATTTT.

This rearrangement joins TRBV9 to TRBJ1-1; 9 bases are a match to TRBD1. Germline trimming cut 3 bases from V and 1 base from J; bases unmatched to any gene: 4. Per germline, CDR1 SGDLS and CDR2 YYNGEE. The CDR3 totals 15 residues. The CDR3 DNA reads TGTGCCAGCAGCGCGCGGGACAGGGCGAACACTGAAGCTTTCTTT. It is translated as CASSARDRANTEAFF.

This chain joins TRBV6-1 and TRBJ1-6; no clear D gene. CDR3 length: 13 residues. Between the trimmed V and J ends, which lost 2 bases and 10 bases, there was a span of 9 bases. Germline CDR1 reads MNHNS; CDR2 reads SASEGT. The CDR3: CASSESPRSPLHF. The CDR3, as DNA: TGTGCCAGCAGTGAATCCCCTAGGTCACCCCTCCACTTT.

V usage is TRBV5-5 and J usage is TRBJ1-1; 11 bases are shared with TRBD1. Germline trimming cut 4 bases from V and 11 bases from J; bases unmatched to any gene: 7. Germline V gene data show CDR1 as SGHKS and CDR2 as YYEKEE (reference sequence). CDR3 size: 13 residues. This CDR3 is CASSPGQGATAFF. Here the CDR3 DNA reads TGTGCCAGCAGCCCTGGACAGGGGGCTACGGCTTTCTTT.

This sequence joins TRBV5-1 and TRBJ2-7, with 7 bases that match TRBD1. The germline CDR1 and CDR2 sequences are SGHRS and YFSETQ. The CDR3 contains 13 residues. Trimming at V came to 0 bases and at J to 10 bases, leaving 7 bases not matched to a gene. CDR3 bases: TGCGCCAGCAGCTTGGACAGGGGCTTTGAACAGTACTTC. Protein: CASSLDRGFEQYF.

This chain links TRBV6-4 with TRBJ2-2, with TRBD2 matching over 11 bases. The CDR3 has 17 residues. V was pared by 6 bases and J by 1 base, with 7 bases of the junction left unmatched. Germline CDR1 reads MRHNA; CDR2 reads SNTAGT. The CDR3 DNA follows: TGTGCCAGCAGCCTACTAGCGGGGGTTCTGAACACCGGGGAGCTGTTTTTT. This gives the protein CASSLLAGVLNTGELFF.

The chain has TRBV18 and TRBJ2-7; TRBD1 agrees at 9 bases. Trimming cost V 0 bases and J 5 bases; bases outside gene matches: 5. The CDR3 loop spans 15 amino acids. The germline gives CDR1 KGHSH, CDR2 LQKENI. The CDR3 DNA reads as TGTGCCAGCTCACCACCGACAGGGGGTCCCCACGAGCAGTACTTC. Encoded protein: CASSPPTGGPHEQYF.

This sequence joins TRBV2 and TRBJ2-7; 7 nucleotides match TRBD1. The junction had 9 bases not matched to a gene; V was cut back by 6 bases and J by 7 bases. The CDR3 length is 13 residues. The germline CDR1 and CDR2 sequences are SNHLY and FYNNEI. This CDR3 reads CASRRTGEGEQYF. The CDR3 bases are TGTGCCAGCAGGAGGACAGGAGAGGGGGAGCAGTACTTC.

This clone was seen just once. The chain has TRBV11-2 and TRBJ2-4; perhaps TRBD1 as D (6 bases). The germline CDR1 and CDR2 sequences are SGHAT and FQNNGV. This CDR3 comprises 18 residues. Trimming removed 5 bases from V and 6 bases from J, with 26 bases in between. The chain's CDR3 is CASSPSRPIGLGGNIQYF. The CDR3 bases are TGTGCCAGCAGCCCATCGAGGCCCATTGGGCTAGGGGGAAACATTCAGTACTTC.

The chain uses TRBV19 and TRBJ1-1; the D gene is possibly TRBD1 (5 bases). Trimming stripped 7 bases from V and 4 bases from J, with 22 bases between. The length of the CDR3 is 16 residues. Germline lookup yields CDR1 LNHDA and CDR2 SQIVND (reference sequence). In DNA form, the CDR3 reads TGTGCCAGTACCAAATCCCAGGGTAGGATCGGCACTGAAGCTTTCTTT. The encoded protein is CASTKSQGRIGTEAFF.

This chain connects TRBV5-1 to TRBJ2-5; 14 bases map to TRBD2. V trimming: 5 bases; J trimming: 3 bases; junction bases outside the gene matches: 6. The germline gives CDR1 SGHRS, CDR2 YFSETQ. The CDR3 length is 16 residues. The CDR3 is CASSPRLAGGEETQYF. As DNA, the CDR3 is TGCGCCAGCAGTCCCAGACTAGCGGGAGGGGAAGAGACCCAGTACTTC. The full variable domain, with the rest looked up from reference TRBV5-1 and TRBJ2-5, is KAGVTQTPRYLIKTRGQQVTLSCSPISGHRSVSWYQQTPGQGLQFLFEYFSETQRNKGNFPGRFSGRQFSNSRSEMNVSTLELGDSALYLCASSPRLAGGEETQYFGPGTRLLVL.

The chain has TRBV7-9 and TRBJ1-4; 7 nucleotides match TRBD1. The ends lost 5 bases at V and 8 bases at J; junction bases unmatched: 11. The CDR3 has 15 residues. Germline V gene sequence: CDR1 SEHNR, CDR2 FQNEAQ (reference sequence). In DNA, the CDR3 is TGTGCCAGCAGCGCCAACAGGGGAAAGGGAGAAAAACTGTTTTTT. Its protein product is CASSANRGKGEKLFF.

The chain uses TRBV30 and TRBJ2-7; 10 bases are a match to TRBD1. The J segment lost 4 bases and the V segment lost 3 bases, leaving 12 bases of the junction unmatched. From germline, CDR1 is GTSNPN and CDR2 SVGIG (reference sequence). The CDR3 contains 16 residues. The CDR3, as DNA: TGTGCCTGGAGCCCGCCTCCGGGACAGGGGTTTTACGAGCAGTACTTC. This gives the protein CAWSPPPGQGFYEQYF.

This chain uses TRBV5-1 with TRBJ2-1; D is perhaps TRBD1 (5 bases). The length of the CDR3 is 15 residues. CDR1 SGHRS and CDR2 YFSETQ come from the germline V gene. Deletions cut 4 bases from V and 6 bases from J, with 17 bases between. In DNA, the CDR3 is TGCGCCAGCAGCCAGGACATTACTACCCCCAATGAGCAGTTCTTC. It translates to CASSQDITTPNEQFF.

The chain is built from TRBV12-5 and TRBJ2-4; D might be TRBD2 (5 bases). This CDR3 comprises 14 residues. Trimming left V 4 bases short and J 7 bases short, with 14 bases between. Germline V gene lookup returns CDR1 LGHNT and CDR2 FRNRAP. CDR3 nucleotide sequence: TGTGCTAGTGGTTCCAGACGAGGGTTGAACATTCAGTACTTC. As protein: CASGSRRGLNIQYF. The full variable domain, completed using reference TRBV12-5 and TRBJ2-4, is DARVTQTPRHKVTEMGQEVTMRCQPILGHNTVFWYRQTMMQGLELLAYFRNRAPLDDSGMPKDRFSAEMPDATLATLKIQPSEPRDSAVYFCASGSRRGLNIQYFGAGTRLSVL.

V gene TRBV11-2 combines with J gene TRBJ1-2; 7 bases are a match to TRBD1. This CDR3 is 13 amino acids long. V shed 5 bases and J 7 bases; nucleotides not matched to a gene: 7. Germline lookup yields CDR1 SGHAT and CDR2 FQNNGV. In DNA, the CDR3 is TGTGCCAGCAGCCTACAGGGGATAAGTGGCTACACCTTC. As protein: CASSLQGISGYTF.

As for this clone: This same CDR3 is encoded by further DNA sequences in the sample. The chain links TRBV19 to TRBJ2-7, with 11 bases aligning to TRBD1. Germline V CDR1 and CDR2: LNHDA, SQIVND (reference sequence). This CDR3 spans 15 amino acids. Losses at the gene ends were 5 bases for V and 2 bases for J; bases not matched to a gene: 5. The CDR3 nucleotides read TGTGCCAGTAGTCTCCCGGGACAGGGGGCCTACGAGCAGTACTTC. Amino acids: CASSLPGQGAYEQYF.

The chain uses TRBV11-2 and TRBJ2-5, with 14 bases matching TRBD2. V gave up 5 bases and J gave up 5 bases; unmatched junction bases: 7. The germline V gene has CDR1 SGHAT and CDR2 FQNNGV. This CDR3 comprises 16 residues. The CDR3 DNA reads as TGTGCCAGCAGCCCGGGACTAGCGGGAGATGGGGAGACCCAGTACTTC. Translation gives CASSPGLAGDGETQYF.

This chain uses TRBV5-4 with TRBJ1-1, with a weak D call TRBD1 (5 bases). CDR3 size: 15 residues. Trimming took off 0 bases at V and 3 bases at J, with 12 bases between the two ends. Germline CDR1 is SGHNT and CDR2 is YYREEE (reference sequence). The CDR3 nucleotides read TGTGCCAGCAGCTTGGACCCCGGGGGGGACACTGAAGCTTTCTTT. Translated: CASSLDPGGDTEAFF. The whole variable domain, remainder taken from reference TRBV5-4 and TRBJ1-1, is ETGVTQSPTHLIKTRGQQVTLRCSSQSGHNTVSWYQQALGQGPQFIFQYYREEENGRGNFPPRFSGLQFPNYSSELNVNALELDDSALYLCASSLDPGGDTEAFFGQGTRLTVV.

The rearrangement joins TRBV11-2 to TRBJ2-1; TRBD2 matches at 10 bases. Per the germline V gene, CDR1 is SGHAT and CDR2 is FQNNGV. The CDR3 runs to 15 residues. With V trimmed by 2 bases and J by 4 bases, 2 bases remained unmatched. The chain's CDR3 is CASSLLAGGYNEQFF. Written as DNA, the CDR3 is TGTGCCAGCAGCTTATTAGCGGGAGGTTACAATGAGCAGTTCTTC.